The rows below give T cell receptor beta chains drawn from one sample of a study of shared clonotypes between healthy human individuals. Assay: immunoSEQ multiplex PCR; the TCRdb copy retains only in-frame clones and omits some. The sample carries about 960,000 clones, 70% to 85% recorded once. The specimen sequenced was memory CD4+ T cells sorted from blood. The origin of the receptors is a man between 18 and 35 years old in good health. The CDR3 runs from the conserved cysteine through the conserved F or W. A D gene is named only where the DNA matches it firmly. Rows may omit the clone size; those that give it use once, few, many or a size class.

D gene	V gene	J gene	clone size	CDR3 DNA	CDR3 protein
.	TRBV5-1	TRBJ2-5	.	TGCGCCAGCAGCTTGAAACAAAAACAAGCGGAGACCCAGTACTTC	CASSLKQKQAETQYF
TRBD2	TRBV7-2	TRBJ2-7	.	TGTGCCAGCAGCTTATTGGGGACTAGCGGGGGTCGGGAGCAGTACTTC	CASSLLGTSGGREQYF
TRBD1	TRBV19	TRBJ2-7	.	TGTGCCAGTAGCTCTCAACCGGGACAGGGTTACGAGCAGTACTTC	CASSSQPGQGYEQYF
.	TRBV28	TRBJ2-1	.	TGTGCCAGCATGGGGCGCGATGAGCAGTTCTTC	CASMGRDEQFF
.	TRBV5-6	TRBJ1-5	.	TGTGCCAGCAGCTTCATGGGCAGCGAACAGCCCCAGCATTTT	CASSFMGSEQPQHF
TRBD2	TRBV29-1	TRBJ2-7	.	TGCAGCGTTGTTTTAGCGGGAGCGTACGAGCAGTACTTC	CSVVLAGAYEQYF
TRBD1	TRBV6-1	TRBJ1-5	.	TGTGCCAGCAGGACTTCAGGGGGTAGCAATCAGCCCCAGCATTTT	CASRTSGGSNQPQHF
.	TRBV5-1	TRBJ2-3	.	TGCGCCAGCAGCTTGGCAGCAGGGGTGACAGATACGCAGTATTTT	CASSLAAGVTDTQYF
.	TRBV2	TRBJ2-7	.	TGTGCCAGCGCCAACCTCTACGAGCAGTACTTC	CASANLYEQYF
.	TRBV29-1	TRBJ1-2	.	TGCAGCGTTGAAGATCGGACAGATGGCTACACCTTC	CSVEDRTDGYTF
.	TRBV6-5	TRBJ2-3	.	TGTGCCAGCAGTTTACAACAGGGGAGGACAGATACGCAGTATTTT	CASSLQQGRTDTQYF
TRBD2	TRBV7-2	TRBJ2-3	once	TGTGCCAGCAGGCCGCCGGGACTAGCCTCAGATACGCAGTATTTT	CASRPPGLASDTQYF
TRBD2	TRBV5-6	TRBJ2-7	.	TGTGCCAGCAGCCTCCCGGGGGGAAACGAGCAGTACTTC	CASSLPGGNEQYF
.	TRBV11-2	TRBJ1-2	.	TGTGCCAGCAGCTTACAAGCCAGGGACCACTATGGCTACACCTTC	CASSLQARDHYGYTF
.	TRBV2	TRBJ2-1	.	TGTGCCAGCAGCAGCAATGAGCAGTTCTTC	CASSSNEQFF
.	TRBV6-1	TRBJ1-2	.	TGTGCCAGCAGTACCCTGACAGACTCCTACTATGGCTACACCTTC	CASSTLTDSYYGYTF
TRBD1	TRBV2	TRBJ2-7	.	TGTGCCAGCAGGGCCGGGACAGGGACTTTCAGCGAGCAGTACTTC	CASRAGTGTFSEQYF
TRBD1	TRBV6-6	TRBJ1-1	.	TGTGCCAGCAGTCGGGACAGGGACTATATGAACACTGAAGCTTTCTTT	CASSRDRDYMNTEAFF
TRBD2	TRBV30	TRBJ2-3	once	TGTGCCTGGAGTCTGTCTAGCGGACACCGAGATACGCAGTATTTT	CAWSLSSGHRDTQYF
.	TRBV18	TRBJ2-7	.	TGTGCCAGCTCACCGGGGTCGTACGAGCAGTACTTC	CASSPGSYEQYF
.	TRBV7-2	TRBJ2-5	.	TGTGCCAGCAGCTCGGGGGGCCGGCAAGAGACCCAGTACTTC	CASSSGGRQETQYF
TRBD1	TRBV19	TRBJ1-5	few	TGTGCCAGTAGTAGGACAGGGACAGGGTCTCTGGCCCAGCATTTT	CASSRTGTGSLAQHF
.	TRBV11-2	TRBJ1-3	.	TGTGCCAGCAGCCCCAGTGGAAACACCATATATTTT	CASSPSGNTIYF
.	TRBV5-1	TRBJ1-2	.	TGCGCCAGCAGCTTACAGGCGTCTAACTATGGCTACACCTTC	CASSLQASNYGYTF
.	TRBV9	TRBJ1-1	.	TGTGCCAGCAGCTCCGGACTGAACACTGAAGCTTTCTTT	CASSSGLNTEAFF
.	TRBV4-3	TRBJ1-6	.	TGCGCCAGCAGCCAGGAAGGACAAGGAGGCTCCTATAATTCACCCCTCCACTTT	CASSQEGQGGSYNSPLHF
.	TRBV18	TRBJ2-7	.	TGTGCCAGCTCACCGACAGATTACGAGCAGTACTTC	CASSPTDYEQYF
TRBD1	TRBV5-1	TRBJ1-4	.	TGCGCCAGCAGCACGGGACAGGGCGGAACTAATGAAAAACTGTTTTTT	CASSTGQGGTNEKLFF
TRBD1	TRBV6-5	TRBJ1-2	.	TGTGCCAGCAGTTCGACAGGGATGGATGGCTACACCTTC	CASSSTGMDGYTF
.	TRBV28	TRBJ2-7	.	TGTGCCAGCAGTCCCGGGGGGGACAGGCACTACGAGCAGTACTTC	CASSPGGDRHYEQYF
TRBD2	TRBV7-2	TRBJ2-7	.	TGTGCCAGCAGCCCCGGCGGGGGTCCCTACGAGCAGTACTTC	CASSPGGGPYEQYF
TRBD2	TRBV4-3	TRBJ2-5	.	TGCGCCAGCAGCCAATCGGTTCCCCCCGGGACTAGCGGTCGAAAAGAGACCCAGTACTTC	CASSQSVPPGTSGRKETQYF
TRBD1	TRBV6-6	TRBJ1-3	few	TGTGCCAGCAGTCCCGGGACAGCTGGAAACACCATATATTTT	CASSPGTAGNTIYF
TRBD2	TRBV18	TRBJ2-2	.	TGTGCCAGCTCGGCGGGAGTAGGGGCCGGGGAGCTGTTTTTT	CASSAGVGAGELFF
TRBD1	TRBV10-3	TRBJ1-2	.	TGTGCCATCAGTGAGTCAGGGACAGAGTATGGCTACACCTTC	CAISESGTEYGYTF
.	TRBV27	TRBJ2-2	many	TGTGCCAGCAGTTTGGAGATGGCCGGGGAGCTGTTTTTT	CASSLEMAGELFF
TRBD2	TRBV9	TRBJ2-5	.	TGTGCCAGCAGCCCCCGCGGGGGGCAAGAGACCCAGTACTTC	CASSPRGGQETQYF
.	TRBV9	TRBJ1-5	.	TGTGCCAGCCATGTCGGAACAGGAGTTAGCAATCAGCCCCAGCATTTT	CASHVGTGVSNQPQHF
.	TRBV7-9	TRBJ1-6	once	TGTGCCAGCAGCTCCGTCCCGGGACGCGGTGCACCCCTCCACTTT	CASSSVPGRGAPLHF
.	TRBV18	TRBJ2-7	.	TGTGCCAGCTCACCACCGAGCCTACTATACGAGCAGTACTTC	CASSPPSLLYEQYF
.	TRBV6-6	TRBJ2-7	few	TGTGCCAGCAGCCTTCCTAGCTACGAGCAGTACTTC	CASSLPSYEQYF